Shown below are 3 T cell receptor beta chains from a single sample sequenced in a study of brain T cells in children with intractable seizures. The time point was: blood from clinic visit 5 months post-surgery; TSC patient then seizure free. Repertoires were generated with immunoSEQ multiplex PCR, while TCRdb's copy carries only in-frame clones and drops some. Of about 340,000 clones in the sample, roughly 92% were seen once. The sample consisted of peripheral blood, taken less than 6 months after surgery. All receptors derive from a boy in the first two years of life with tuberous sclerosis and intractable seizures.

The genes are TRBV7-3 and TRBJ2-3, with 7 nucleotides matching TRBD2. The V gene end was trimmed by 2 bases and the J gene end by 4 bases; junction bases not matched to a gene: 9. The germline V gene has CDR1 SGHTA and CDR2 FQGTGA. CDR3 length equals 16 residues. The CDR3 loop is CASSLSRAGRADTQYF. The CDR3 DNA reads as TGTGCCAGCAGCTTATCGAGAGCGGGAAGGGCAGATACGCAGTATTTT.

V is TRBV6-1 and J is TRBJ1-1, with a possible D match to TRBD1 (5 bases). The germline V and J ends were trimmed by 3 bases and 0 bases, with 11 bases remaining between them. This CDR3 comprises 15 residues. Looked up from germline, CDR1 is MNHNS and CDR2 is SASEGT. The CDR3 loop is CASSDLGQMNTEAFF. The DNA of the CDR3 is TGTGCCAGCAGTGATTTAGGACAAATGAACACTGAAGCTTTCTTT.

This chain connects TRBV3-1 (or the pseudogene TRBV3-2) to TRBJ2-2, with 7 positions matching TRBD1. The V gene end was trimmed by 1 base and the J gene end by 0 bases; junction bases not matched to a gene: 2. CDR1 and CDR2 from the germline V gene are LGHDT and YNNKEL (reference sequence). This CDR3 comprises 16 residues. The CDR3 bases are TGTGCCAGCAGCCAAGTAGGGACAGCGAACACCGGGGAGCTGTTTTTT. Translation gives CASSQVGTANTGELFF.